This entry features one TCR beta chain sequence. Germline values: CDR1 ENHRY, CDR2 SYGVKD. V trimming: 6 bases; J trimming: 4 bases; junction bases outside the gene matches: 4. This CDR3 comprises 14 residues. Flow cytometry had shown expanded CD8+CD57+ cells in the patients chosen for sequencing. The sample originates from a study of CD8+CD57+ T cells in acquired aplastic anemia. Genomic DNA acted as the template from which TCR beta VDJ combination and CDR3 sequence profiling were carried out. TCRdb recomputed calls from the reads with MiXCR, one row per CDR3 protein. The repertoire holds more than 150,000 distinct CDR3 sequences, with 45% to 60% as singletons.

The chain uses TRBV10-3 and TRBJ2-7, with 12 nucleotides matching TRBD2. This sequence was found in a human donor with aplastic anemia. The sample taken for sequencing was sorted CD4+, CD8+, or CD8+CD57+ T cells (not recorded which) from PBMCs. CDR3 amino acids: CAISATSGGYEQYF. DNA for the CDR3: TGTGCCATCAGCGCGACTAGCGGGGGTTACGAGCAGTACTTC.